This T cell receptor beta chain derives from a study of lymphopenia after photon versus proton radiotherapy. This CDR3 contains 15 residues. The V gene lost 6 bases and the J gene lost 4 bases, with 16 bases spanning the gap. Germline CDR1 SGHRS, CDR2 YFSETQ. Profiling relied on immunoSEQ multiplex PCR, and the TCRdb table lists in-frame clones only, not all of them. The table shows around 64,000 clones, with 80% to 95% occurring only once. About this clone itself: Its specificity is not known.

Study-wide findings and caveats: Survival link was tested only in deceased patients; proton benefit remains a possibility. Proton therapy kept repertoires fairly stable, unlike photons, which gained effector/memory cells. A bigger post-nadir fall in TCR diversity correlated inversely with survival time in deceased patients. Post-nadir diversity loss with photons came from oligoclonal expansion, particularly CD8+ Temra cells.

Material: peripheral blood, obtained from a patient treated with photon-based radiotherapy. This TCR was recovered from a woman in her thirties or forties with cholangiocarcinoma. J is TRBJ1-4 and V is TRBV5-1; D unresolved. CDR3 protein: CASTPLPQNNEKLFF. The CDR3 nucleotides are TGCGCCAGCACCCCTTTACCACAGAATAATGAAAAACTGTTTTTT.